The entry that follows covers one T cell receptor (beta chain) sequence. Its specificity is unknown. Germline V CDR1 and CDR2: SQVTM, ANQGSEA. CDR3 length equals 13 residues. Trimming took off 1 base at V and 1 base at J, with 4 bases between the two ends. Profiled with immunoSEQ multiplex PCR; TCRdb holds only in-frame clones, not every one. The profile shows 240,000 or so clones, approximately 83% of them singletons. The sample comes from a study of cytomegalovirus exposure and HLA in healthy donors. Study results and limitations: The study recorded about 150 TCR beta chains that were cytomegalovirus-associated. In vitro, three CMV-associated chains proved specific for CMV antigens. Reports showed the classifier diagnosing cytomegalovirus status with high specificity and sensitivity.

This chain uses TRBV29-1 with TRBJ2-2; D gene uncertain. The sequencing sample was made of PBMCs. This TCR was recovered from a woman aged 30 to 39 in good health and CMV-seropositive. CDR3 sequence (DNA): TGCAGCGTTGAAGGGCTGAACACCGGGGAGCTGTTTTTT. This codes for CSVEGLNTGELFF.